A selection of T cell receptor beta chains follows, all from one sample in a study of technical replicates of blood from four donors. Some clones are missing from TCRdb's copy, which holds only in-frame ones; the method was immunoSEQ multiplex PCR. The sample carries fewer than 95,000 clones, 85% to 95% recorded once. The sample was T cells isolated from PBMCs. These receptors were obtained from a human donor in good health. Each CDR3 is given with its conserved first and last residue. D genes are given only for firm matches. Clone size is stated in some rows and not others, as once, few, many or a class when expanded.

NA	TRBV2	TRBJ2-7	NA	CASTVSGIYEQYF	TGTGCCAGCACCGTATCCGGGATCTACGAGCAGTACTTC
NA	TRBV19	TRBJ1-2	TRBD1	CACSQGNSYGYTF	TGTGCCTGTTCACAGGGGAACTCCTATGGCTACACCTTC
NA	TRBV4-1	TRBJ1-5	TRBD1	CASSQEVQGTTNQPQHF	TGCGCCAGCAGCCAAGAAGTACAGGGGACGACCAATCAGCCCCAGCATTTT
NA	TRBV13	TRBJ1-2	NA	CASSLGPAGMYGYTF	TGTGCCAGCAGCTTAGGACCAGCGGGGATGTATGGCTACACCTTC
NA	TRBV29-1	TRBJ2-7	NA	CSGDYEQYF	TGCAGCGGCGACTACGAGCAGTACTTC
NA	TRBV29-1	TRBJ2-7	TRBD2	CSVARVAGSDEQYF	TGCAGCGTCGCTCGGGTAGCGGGATCCGACGAGCAGTACTTC
NA	TRBV2	TRBJ2-7	NA	CASSDAVVSYEQYF	TGTGCCAGCAGTGACGCAGTCGTCTCCTACGAGCAGTACTTC
NA	TRBV29-1	TRBJ2-5	NA	CSVVYVGQGETQYF	TGCAGCGTTGTTTACGTGGGCCAGGGGGAGACCCAGTACTTC
NA	TRBV19	TRBJ1-4	NA	CASQKTVKNEKLFF	TGTGCCAGCCAGAAGACAGTGAAGAATGAAAAACTGTTTTTT
once	TRBV19	TRBJ1-1	NA	CASSMKQQNTEAFF	TGTGCCAGTAGTATGAAACAGCAGAACACTGAAGCTTTCTTT